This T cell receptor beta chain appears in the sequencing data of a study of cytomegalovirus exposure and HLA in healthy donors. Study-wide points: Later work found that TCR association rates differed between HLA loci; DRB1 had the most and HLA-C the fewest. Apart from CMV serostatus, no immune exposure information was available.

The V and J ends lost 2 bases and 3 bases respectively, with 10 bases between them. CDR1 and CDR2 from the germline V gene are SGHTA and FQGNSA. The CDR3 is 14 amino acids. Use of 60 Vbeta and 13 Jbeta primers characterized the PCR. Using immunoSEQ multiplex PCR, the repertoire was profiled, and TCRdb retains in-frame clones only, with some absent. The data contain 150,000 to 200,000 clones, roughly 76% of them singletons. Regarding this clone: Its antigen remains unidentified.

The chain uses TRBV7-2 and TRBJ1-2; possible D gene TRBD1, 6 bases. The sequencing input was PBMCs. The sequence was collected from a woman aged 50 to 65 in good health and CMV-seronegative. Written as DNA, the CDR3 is TGTGCCAGCAGCTTAACAGGGATACACTATGGCTACACCTTC. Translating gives CASSLTGIHYGYTF.